Included here is one T cell receptor (beta chain) sequence, with context. The data were taken from a study of shared clonotypes between healthy human individuals. Clones were sequenced by immunoSEQ multiplex PCR, and TCRdb holds only the in-frame ones, with some missing. The sample lists roughly 520,000 clones, roughly 95% occurring once. This CDR3 contains 13 residues. V gave up 1 base and J gave up 3 bases, with 6 bases separating them. The germline gives CDR1 SNHLY, CDR2 FYNNEI. The receptor was derived from a woman in her 30s in good health. What was sequenced was naive CD4+ T cells sorted from blood. Indicated subset: CD45RA+ positively selected. The V and J genes are TRBV2 and TRBJ1-1, with D unclear. CDR3 nucleotides: TGTGCCAGCAGTGAAGACAGCTACACTGAAGCTTTCTTT. It encodes CASSEDSYTEAFF.